The 7 T cell receptor beta chains reported below all come from one sample, sequenced in a study of identical twins. TCRdb used MiXCR to reprocess the 5' RACE reads, holding one entry per CDR3 protein. The data hold under 900,000 distinct CDR3 sequences, with 10% to 15% observed a single time. These data were also reused for a study on yellow fever vaccine responses in identical twins.

Sample: PBMCs. The receptor source for this set is a young woman in good health.

This sequence joins TRBV3-1 and TRBJ2-7; D unresolved. With 2 bases removed from V and 1 base from J, the gap between germline ends came to 12 bases. Germline V gene sequence: CDR1 LGHDT, CDR2 YNNKEL (reference sequence). This CDR3 is 15 amino acids long. CDR3 amino acids: CASSQRGAHSYEQYF. The CDR3 coding sequence is TGTGCCAGCAGCCAACGCGGAGCCCATTCCTACGAGCAGTACTTC.

This clonotype occurred many times. The gene calls are TRBV14 and TRBJ2-3; D may correspond to TRBD1 or TRBD2 (5 bases each). The germline gives CDR1 SGHDN, CDR2 FVKESK. This CDR3 contains 15 residues. The ends were cut back, 3 bases at V and 1 base at J, with 11 bases in the middle. The CDR3 bases are TGTGCCAGCAGCCAGGGACGGCGACGCACAGATACGCAGTATTTT. Encoded protein: CASSQGRRRTDTQYF.

This clonotype appeared many times. The V gene is TRBV10-3, the J gene TRBJ2-1; D may match TRBD1 or TRBD2 (5 bases each). The CDR3 runs 15 residues. V lost 4 bases to trimming and J lost 7 bases, with 17 bases between them. Germline V gene data show CDR1 as ENHRY and CDR2 as SYGVKD. DNA for the CDR3: TGTGCCATCAGTGGGGGACCGCCTTTGCGGAATGAGCAGTTCTTC. Residues: CAISGGPPLRNEQFF.

The CDR3 sequence is CSARDGRAWGENTEAFF. In DNA, the CDR3 is TGCAGTGCTAGAGATGGCAGGGCTTGGGGTGAGAACACTGAAGCTTTCTTT. The V gene is TRBV20-1, the J gene TRBJ1-1; D possibly corresponds to TRBD1 (5 bases). V lost 0 bases, J lost 1 base, and 18 bases lay in between. The germline V gene has CDR1 DFQATT and CDR2 SNEGSKA (reference sequence). This CDR3 is 17 amino acids long.

The chain has TRBV28 and TRBJ2-7; possible D gene TRBD1, 6 bases. The CDR3 sequence is 14 residues long. V lost 5 bases and J 4 bases, leaving 15 bases between the germline ends. Germline loops: CDR1 MDHEN, CDR2 SYDVKM. DNA for the CDR3: TGTGCCAGCAGTATACAGGGTGTCCCTTACGAGCAGTACTTC. It yields the protein CASSIQGVPYEQYF. Based on the CDR3 plus reference TRBV28 and TRBJ2-7, the full variable domain is DVKVTQSSRYLVKRTGEKVFLECVQDMDHENMFWYRQDPGLGLRLIYFSYDVKMKEKGDIPEGYSVSREKKERFSLILESASTNQTSMYLCASSIQGVPYEQYFGPGTRLTVT.

This clonotype was detected only a few times. The rearrangement links TRBV18 to TRBJ2-3, with D possibly matching TRBD1 (6 bases). Germline-derived CDR1 and CDR2 are KGHSH and LQKENI. V was cut by 3 bases and J by 1 base, with 20 bases left in between. This CDR3 comprises 18 residues. The CDR3 DNA reads as TGTGCCAGCTCACCTACTCCCGGGACATCCTCCGGCACAGATACGCAGTATTTT. Encoded protein: CASSPTPGTSSGTDTQYF.

The chain employs TRBV4-1 and TRBJ1-5; possible D gene TRBD1, 6 bases. Germline loops: CDR1 MGHRA, CDR2 YSYEKL. The ends were cut back, 0 bases at V and 6 bases at J, with 12 bases in the middle. This CDR3 contains 15 residues. The CDR3 here is CASSQEPGGGQPQHF. In DNA form, the CDR3 reads TGCGCCAGCAGCCAAGAACCCGGGGGCGGTCAGCCCCAGCATTTT.